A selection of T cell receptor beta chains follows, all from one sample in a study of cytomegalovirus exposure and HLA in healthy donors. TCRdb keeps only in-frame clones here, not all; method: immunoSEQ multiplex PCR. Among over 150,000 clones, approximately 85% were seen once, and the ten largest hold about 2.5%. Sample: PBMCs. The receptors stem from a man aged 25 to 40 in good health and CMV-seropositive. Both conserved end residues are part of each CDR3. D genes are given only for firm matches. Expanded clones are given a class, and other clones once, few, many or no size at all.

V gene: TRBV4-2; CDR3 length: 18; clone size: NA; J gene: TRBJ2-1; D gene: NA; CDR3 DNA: TGTGCCAGCAGCCAAGTAGGCCGGGACTCTGCCCTGGGCAATGAGCAGTTCTTC; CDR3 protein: CASSQVGRDSALGNEQFF
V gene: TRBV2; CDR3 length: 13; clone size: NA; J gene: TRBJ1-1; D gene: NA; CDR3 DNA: TGTGCCAGCAACGGCAGGGGATTAGCTGAAGCTTTCTTT; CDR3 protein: CASNGRGLAEAFF
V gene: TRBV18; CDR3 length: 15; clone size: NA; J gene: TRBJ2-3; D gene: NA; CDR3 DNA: TGTGCCAGCTCACCCGTAGGGGCCCCGACAGATACGCAGTATTTT; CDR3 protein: CASSPVGAPTDTQYF
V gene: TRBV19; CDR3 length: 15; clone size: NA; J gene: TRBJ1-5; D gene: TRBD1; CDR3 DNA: TGTGCCAGTTCCTCAGGGGACAGACGAAATCAGCCCCAGCATTTT; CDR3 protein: CASSSGDRRNQPQHF
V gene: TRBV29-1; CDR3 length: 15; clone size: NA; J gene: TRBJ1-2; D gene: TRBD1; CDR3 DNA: TGCAGCGTTGTGGGGACAGGGGGCTCAGGCTATGGCTACACCTTC; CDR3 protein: CSVVGTGGSGYGYTF
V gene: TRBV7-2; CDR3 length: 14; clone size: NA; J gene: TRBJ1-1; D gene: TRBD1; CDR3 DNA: TGTGCCAGCAGCTTAATTGGACAGGGCACTGAAGCTTTCTTT; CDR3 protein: CASSLIGQGTEAFF
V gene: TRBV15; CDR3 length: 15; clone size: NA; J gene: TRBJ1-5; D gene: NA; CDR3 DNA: TGTGCCACCAGCAGAGTCCGGTGGGGCTCGGAGCCCCAGCATTTT; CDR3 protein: CATSRVRWGSEPQHF
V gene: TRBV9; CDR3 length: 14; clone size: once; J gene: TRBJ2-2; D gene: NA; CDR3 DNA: TGTGCCAGCAGCGTAAACAGGAACACCGGGGAGCTGTTTTTT; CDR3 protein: CASSVNRNTGELFF
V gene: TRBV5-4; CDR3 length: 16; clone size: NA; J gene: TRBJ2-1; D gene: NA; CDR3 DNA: TGTGCCAGCAGTTCCCCGACAGGAGCGCCTGGCAATGAGCAGTTCTTC; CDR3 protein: CASSSPTGAPGNEQFF
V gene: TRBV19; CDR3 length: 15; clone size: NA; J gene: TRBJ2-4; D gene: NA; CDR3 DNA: TGTGCCAGTAGTATCTCCTCGGGACTCCCTTACATTCAGTACTTC; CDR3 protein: CASSISSGLPYIQYF
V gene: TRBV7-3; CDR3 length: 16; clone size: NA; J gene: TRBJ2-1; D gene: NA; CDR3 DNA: TGTGCCAGCAGCCCCGAGCGGGCCCCCCTTTACAATGAGCAGTTCTTC; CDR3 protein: CASSPERAPLYNEQFF
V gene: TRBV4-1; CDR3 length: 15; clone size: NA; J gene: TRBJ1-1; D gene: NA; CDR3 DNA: TGCGCCAGCAGCCAAGTGGTGGGAGTGAACACTGAAGCTTTCTTT; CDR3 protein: CASSQVVGVNTEAFF
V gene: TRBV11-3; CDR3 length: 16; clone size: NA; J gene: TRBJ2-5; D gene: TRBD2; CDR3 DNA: TGTGCCAGCAGCTTAATCCCGGGGGGGGCCCAAGAGACCCAGTACTTC; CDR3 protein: CASSLIPGGAQETQYF
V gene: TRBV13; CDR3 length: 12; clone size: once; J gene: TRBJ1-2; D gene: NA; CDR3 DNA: TGTGCCAGCAGCTTACAGGAAAGGGGCTACACCTTC; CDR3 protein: CASSLQERGYTF
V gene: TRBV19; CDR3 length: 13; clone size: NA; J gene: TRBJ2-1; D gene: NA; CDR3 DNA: TGTGCCAGTAGTGTGGTCGGAGGCAATGAGCAGTTCTTC; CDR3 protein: CASSVVGGNEQFF
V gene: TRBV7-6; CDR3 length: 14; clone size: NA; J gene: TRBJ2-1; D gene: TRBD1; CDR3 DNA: TGTGCCAGCAGCAATCGGGACAGTCAGAATGAGCAGTTCTTC; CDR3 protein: CASSNRDSQNEQFF
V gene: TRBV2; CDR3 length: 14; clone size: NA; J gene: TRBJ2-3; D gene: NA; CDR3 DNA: TGTGCCAGCAAGGAGAACGGGAGAAGGGATACGCAGTATTTT; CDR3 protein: CASKENGRRDTQYF
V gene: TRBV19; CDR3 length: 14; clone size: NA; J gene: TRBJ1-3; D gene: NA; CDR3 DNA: TGTGCCAGTGTGGTCGGGACACTAGGAAACACCATATATTTT; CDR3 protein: CASVVGTLGNTIYF
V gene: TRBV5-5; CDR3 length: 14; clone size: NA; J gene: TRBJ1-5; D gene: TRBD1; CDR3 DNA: TGTGCCAGCAGTTGGGACAGTAGCAATCAGCCCCAGCATTTT; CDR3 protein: CASSWDSSNQPQHF
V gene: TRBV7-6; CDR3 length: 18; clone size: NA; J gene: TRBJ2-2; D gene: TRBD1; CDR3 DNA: TGTGCCAGCAGCTTAGTTTCCCGGGACAGGGCCTATCCCGGGGAGCTGTTTTTT; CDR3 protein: CASSLVSRDRAYPGELFF
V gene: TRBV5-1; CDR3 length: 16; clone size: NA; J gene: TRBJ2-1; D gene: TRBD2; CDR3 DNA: TGCGCCAGCAGCTCTCTAGCGGGAGCAGCCTACAATGAGCAGTTCTTC; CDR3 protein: CASSSLAGAAYNEQFF
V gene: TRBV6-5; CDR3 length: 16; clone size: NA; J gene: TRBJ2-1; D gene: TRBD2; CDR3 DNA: TGTGCCAGCAGTTACTCATGGACTAGCAAGGAGGTTGAGCAGTTCTTC; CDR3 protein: CASSYSWTSKEVEQFF
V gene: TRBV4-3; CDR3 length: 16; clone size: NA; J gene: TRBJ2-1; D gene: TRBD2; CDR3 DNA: TGCGCCAGCAGCCAAGATCGGGTAGCGGGTGTCAATGAGCAGTTCTTC; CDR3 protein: CASSQDRVAGVNEQFF
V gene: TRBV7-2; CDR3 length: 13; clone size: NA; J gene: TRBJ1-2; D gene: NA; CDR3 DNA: TGTGCCAGCAGCTCGGGACTTTACTATGGCTACACCTTC; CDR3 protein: CASSSGLYYGYTF
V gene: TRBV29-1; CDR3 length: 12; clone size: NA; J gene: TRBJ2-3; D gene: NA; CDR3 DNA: TGCAGCGTTGAAGATCCCGCAGATACGCAGTATTTT; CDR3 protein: CSVEDPADTQYF
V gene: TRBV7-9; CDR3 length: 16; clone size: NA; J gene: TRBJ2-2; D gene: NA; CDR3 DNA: TGTGCCAGCAGCTTATTGACAGGACCCTACACCGGGGAGCTGTTTTTT; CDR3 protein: CASSLLTGPYTGELFF
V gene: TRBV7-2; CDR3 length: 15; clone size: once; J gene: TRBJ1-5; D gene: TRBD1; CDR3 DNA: TGTGCCAGCAGCCCGGGGGACAGGGTCCGTCAGCCCCAGCATTTT; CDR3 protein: CASSPGDRVRQPQHF
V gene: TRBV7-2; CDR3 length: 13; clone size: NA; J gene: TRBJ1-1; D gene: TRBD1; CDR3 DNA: TGTGCCAGTTTCTACGACAGGGGTGCTGAAGCTTTCTTT; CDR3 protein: CASFYDRGAEAFF
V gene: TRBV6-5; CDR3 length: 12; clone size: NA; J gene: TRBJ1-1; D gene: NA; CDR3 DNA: TGTGCCAGCAGTCAAAACAGGGTCCAAGCTTTCTTT; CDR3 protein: CASSQNRVQAFF
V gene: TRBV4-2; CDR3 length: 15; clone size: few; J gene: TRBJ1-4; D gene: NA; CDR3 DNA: TGTGCCAGCAGCCGAACCGGGGATCGGGAAGGAAAACTGTTTTTT; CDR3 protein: CASSRTGDREGKLFF
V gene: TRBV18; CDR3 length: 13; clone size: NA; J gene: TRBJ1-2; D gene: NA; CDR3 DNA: TGTGCCAGCTCACCAAGCCTCCGCCCCGGCTACACCTTC; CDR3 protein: CASSPSLRPGYTF
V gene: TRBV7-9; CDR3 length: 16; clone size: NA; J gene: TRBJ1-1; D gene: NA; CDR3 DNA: TGTTCCAGCAGCTTAGCGATCCCCAGGGAAAACACTGAAGCTTTCTTT; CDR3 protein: CSSSLAIPRENTEAFF
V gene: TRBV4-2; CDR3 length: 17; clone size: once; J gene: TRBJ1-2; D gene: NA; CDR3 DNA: TGTGCCAGCAGCCAAGAACCGGCGTCCGGCAGGTCCTATGGCTACACCTTC; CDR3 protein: CASSQEPASGRSYGYTF
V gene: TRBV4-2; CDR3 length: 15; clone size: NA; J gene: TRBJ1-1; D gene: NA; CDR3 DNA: TGTGCCAGCAGCCATACACGGGGAGATGTGGCTGAAGCTTTCTTT; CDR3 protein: CASSHTRGDVAEAFF
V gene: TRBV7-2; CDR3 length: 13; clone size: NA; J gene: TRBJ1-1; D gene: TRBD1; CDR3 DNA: TGTGCCAGCAGCTTATGGGACAGACTAGAAGCTTTCTTT; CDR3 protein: CASSLWDRLEAFF